The rows below give T cell receptor beta chains drawn from one sample of a study of blood T cell repertoires in COVID-19. Libraries were prepared by immunoSEQ multiplex PCR; TCRdb keeps only in-frame clonotypes and omits some of them. The sample has tens of thousands of clones; more than 60% are singletons. What was sequenced was peripheral blood. The receptors originated from a human donor with active or convalescent COVID-19. The donor label of this sample is uncertain. Each CDR3 is given with its conserved first and last residue. Fields, in order: V gene, D gene, clone size, J gene, CDR3 DNA, CDR3 protein. A D gene is named only where the DNA matches it firmly. Clone size is given for some rows only: seen once, a few or many times, or a class if the clone is expanded.

TRBV9	.	.	TRBJ2-5	TGTGCCAGCAGCGTAGGGACAGAAGAGACCCAGTACTTC	CASSVGTEETQYF
TRBV6-5	TRBD1	.	TRBJ2-1	TGTGCCAGCACCCTAACAGGGGTGCATGAGCAGTTCTTC	CASTLTGVHEQFF
TRBV5-1	.	.	TRBJ1-3	TGCGCCAGCACGATGGAGGACGGAAACACCATATATTTT	CASTMEDGNTIYF
TRBV28	TRBD1	.	TRBJ1-1	TGTGCCAGTTCTCTACAGGGGTACACTGAAGCTTTCTTT	CASSLQGYTEAFF
TRBV29-1	.	few	TRBJ1-3	TGCAGCGTAGGCACAGGGTTCGGAAACACCATATATTTT	CSVGTGFGNTIYF
TRBV30	.	once	TRBJ2-1	TGTGCCTGGAGTGTATCCTGGGCTTACAATGAGCAGTTCTTC	CAWSVSWAYNEQFF
TRBV19	.	.	TRBJ1-3	TGTGCCAGTAGCCCCGGCAGGGCTGGTCGTGGAAACACCATATATTTT	CASSPGRAGRGNTIYF
TRBV4-3	.	.	TRBJ1-3	TGCGCCAGCAGCCAAGTTGGTTCAGGGGGAAACACCATATATTTT	CASSQVGSGGNTIYF
TRBV6-5	TRBD1	few	TRBJ2-5	TGTGCCAGCAGTTCCGGGACAGGGGGAGAGACCCAGTACTTC	CASSSGTGGETQYF
TRBV19	.	few	TRBJ1-5	TGTGCCAGTAGTCCTCAGGACAATCAGCCCCAGCATTTT	CASSPQDNQPQHF
TRBV10-3	TRBD2	.	TRBJ2-3	TGTGCCATCAGTGAGGGAATTGGGGGACTAAGCACAGATACGCAGTATTTT	CAISEGIGGLSTDTQYF
TRBV7-8	.	.	TRBJ2-5	TGTGCCAGTAGAACAGGGCTGGAGACCCAGTACTTC	CASRTGLETQYF
TRBV10-3	.	.	TRBJ1-1	TGTGCCATCAGGGGCGAGGGTACTGAAGCTTTCTTT	CAIRGEGTEAFF
TRBV5-1	TRBD2	.	TRBJ2-1	TGCGCCACTACTCCGGGAGGGCCTTTCAATGAGCAGTTCTTC	CATTPGGPFNEQFF
TRBV24-1	TRBD1	.	TRBJ2-2	TGTGCCACCCAAAACCGGGACAGGGGATACACCGGGGAGCTGTTTTTT	CATQNRDRGYTGELFF
TRBV5-1	.	few	TRBJ1-2	TGCGCCAGCAGCTCGTATGGAGGCCAGAGCAACTATGGCTACACCTTC	CASSSYGGQSNYGYTF
TRBV11-3	TRBD2	.	TRBJ2-5	TGTGCCAGCAGCATAGCGGGAGTGGAAGAGACCCAGTACTTC	CASSIAGVEETQYF
TRBV2	.	few	TRBJ1-6	TGTGCCAGCAGGTCGAAGGGGAATTCACCCCTCCACTTT	CASRSKGNSPLHF
TRBV2	TRBD1	.	TRBJ2-5	TGTGCCAGCAGTGGGACAGGGGGAGAGACCCAGTACTTC	CASSGTGGETQYF
TRBV13	TRBD1	.	TRBJ2-2	TGTGCCAGCAGCTTCTCAGGGGGATTGAACACCGGGGAGCTGTTTTTT	CASSFSGGLNTGELFF
TRBV19	TRBD1	.	TRBJ2-1	TGTGCCAGTAGTACGACAGGGGCGAATGAGCAGTTCTTC	CASSTTGANEQFF
TRBV7-9	TRBD1	once	TRBJ1-1	TGTGCCAGCAGCTTAGAGGGACAGATTTCCACTGAAGCTTTCTTT	CASSLEGQISTEAFF
TRBV30	.	.	TRBJ1-5	TGTGCCTGGAGCCTCACTGGGCAGCAGCCCCAGCATTTT	CAWSLTGQQPQHF
TRBV10-3	.	.	TRBJ1-2	TGTGCCATCTCTCCCCCAACCTTGTCACAGGGCGTTGGCTACACCTTC	CAISPPTLSQGVGYTF
TRBV19	TRBD1	.	TRBJ2-4	TGTGCCAGTATGGTGACAGGGGATGCCAAAAACATTCAGTACTTC	CASMVTGDAKNIQYF
TRBV24-1	.	.	TRBJ2-1	TGTGCCACCAGTGATTTGGACAGAACCTACAATGAGCAGTTCTTC	CATSDLDRTYNEQFF
TRBV5-1	TRBD2	few	TRBJ2-3	TGCGCCAGCAGCTCCACTAGCGGAGGAAGCACAGATACGCAGTATTTT	CASSSTSGGSTDTQYF
TRBV5-6	TRBD2	.	TRBJ2-3	TGTGCCAGCACCCCGGGACTAGCGATGGATACGCAGTATTTT	CASTPGLAMDTQYF
TRBV19	TRBD1	many	TRBJ1-4	TGTGCCAGTAGGCCTCAGGGGGCCAGAGAAAAACTGTTTTTT	CASRPQGAREKLFF
TRBV7-3	.	.	TRBJ2-1	TGTGCCAGCAGCCGCCCGGGGGATGAGCAGTTCTTC	CASSRPGDEQFF
TRBV7-3	TRBD2	.	TRBJ2-2	TGTGCCAGCAGCTTAACCTCAGCTAGCGGGAGGGGTATCGGGGAGCTGTTTTTT	CASSLTSASGRGIGELFF
TRBV7-9	TRBD1	.	TRBJ1-1	TGTGCCAGCAGCTTCCAGGGGGCGCCCGACACTGAAGCTTTCTTT	CASSFQGAPDTEAFF
TRBV7-3	TRBD1	once	TRBJ1-2	TGTGCCAGCAGCATGGGACAGGGAGGCTATGGCTACACCTTC	CASSMGQGGYGYTF
TRBV6-6	.	.	TRBJ2-1	TGTGCCAGCAGTTACGGGCAAGGCCACTACAATGAGCAGTTCTTC	CASSYGQGHYNEQFF
TRBV2	TRBD2	.	TRBJ2-1	TGTGCCAGCGGCCCTTCGACTAGCGGGAGGTTCTTC	CASGPSTSGRFF
TRBV5-1	.	.	TRBJ2-7	TGCGCCAGCAGCTTGAGACAGGAGACCTACGAGCAGTACTTC	CASSLRQETYEQYF
TRBV6-6	.	few	TRBJ2-7	TGTGCCAGCAGTGACCTAGGCGCTGAGCAGTACTTC	CASSDLGAEQYF